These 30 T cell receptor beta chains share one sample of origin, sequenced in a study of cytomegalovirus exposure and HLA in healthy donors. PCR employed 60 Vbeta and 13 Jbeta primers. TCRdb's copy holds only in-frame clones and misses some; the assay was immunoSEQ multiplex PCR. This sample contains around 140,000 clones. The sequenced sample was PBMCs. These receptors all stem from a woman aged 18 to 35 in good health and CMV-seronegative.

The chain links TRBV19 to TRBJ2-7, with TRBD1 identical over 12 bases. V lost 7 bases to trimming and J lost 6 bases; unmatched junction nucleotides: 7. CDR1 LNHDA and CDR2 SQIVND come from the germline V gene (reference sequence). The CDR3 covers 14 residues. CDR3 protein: CASTSGQGASEQYF. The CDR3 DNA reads TGTGCCAGTACCTCGGGACAGGGGGCAAGCGAGCAGTACTTC.

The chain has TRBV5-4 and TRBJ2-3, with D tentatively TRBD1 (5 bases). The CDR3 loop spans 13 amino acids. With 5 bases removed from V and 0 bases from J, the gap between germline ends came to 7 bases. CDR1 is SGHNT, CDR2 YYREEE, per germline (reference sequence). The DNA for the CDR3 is TGTGCCAGCAGGGACACAAGCACAGATACGCAGTATTTT. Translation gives CASRDTSTDTQYF.

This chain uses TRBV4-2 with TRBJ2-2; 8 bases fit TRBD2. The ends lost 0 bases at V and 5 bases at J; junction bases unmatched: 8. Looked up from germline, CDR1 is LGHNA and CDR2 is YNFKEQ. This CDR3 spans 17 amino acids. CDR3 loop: CASSQEWSASGTGELFF. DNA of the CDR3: TGTGCCAGCAGCCAAGAATGGTCAGCTAGCGGGACCGGGGAGCTGTTTTTT.

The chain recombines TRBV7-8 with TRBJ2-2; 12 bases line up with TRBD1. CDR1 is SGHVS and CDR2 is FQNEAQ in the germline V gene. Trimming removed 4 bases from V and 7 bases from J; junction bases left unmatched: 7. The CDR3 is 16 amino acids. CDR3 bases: TGTGCCAGCAGCTCAAGGGACAGGGGGCGGGACGGGGAGCTGTTTTTT. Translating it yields CASSSRDRGRDGELFF.

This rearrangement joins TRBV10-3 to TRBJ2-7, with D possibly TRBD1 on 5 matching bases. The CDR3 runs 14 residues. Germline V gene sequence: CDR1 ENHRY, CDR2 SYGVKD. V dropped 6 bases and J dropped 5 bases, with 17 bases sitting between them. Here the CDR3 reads CAISDFGRVDEQYF. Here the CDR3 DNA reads TGTGCCATCAGCGACTTTGGCAGGGTCGACGAGCAGTACTTC.

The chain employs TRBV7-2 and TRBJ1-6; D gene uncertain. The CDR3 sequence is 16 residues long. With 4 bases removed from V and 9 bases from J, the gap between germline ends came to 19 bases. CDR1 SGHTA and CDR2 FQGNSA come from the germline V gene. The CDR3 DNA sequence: TGTGCCAGCAGCTACCTTTTGACGGGTTTAGGTTCACCCCTCCACTTT. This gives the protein CASSYLLTGLGSPLHF.

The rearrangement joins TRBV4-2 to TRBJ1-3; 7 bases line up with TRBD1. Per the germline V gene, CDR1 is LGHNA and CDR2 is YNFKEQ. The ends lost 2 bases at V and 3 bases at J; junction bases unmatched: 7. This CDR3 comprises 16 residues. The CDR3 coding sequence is TGTGCCAGCAGCCAATTTGGCAGGGGGGTTGGAAACACCATATATTTT. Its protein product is CASSQFGRGVGNTIYF.

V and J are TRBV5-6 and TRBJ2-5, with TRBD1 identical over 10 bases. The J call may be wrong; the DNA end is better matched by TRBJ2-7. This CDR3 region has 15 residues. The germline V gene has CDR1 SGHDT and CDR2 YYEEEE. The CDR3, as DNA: TGTGCCAGCAGCTTGGGACAGGGGGCCGGCCACGAGCAGTACTTC. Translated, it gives CASSLGQGAGHEQYF.

The CDR3, as DNA: TGTGCCAGCAGCTTAATCTTAGGGGGGGGCGCGGGCCAAGAGACCCAGTACTTC. Its translation: CASSLILGGGAGQETQYF. The chain couples TRBV7-2 to TRBJ2-5; a possible D gene is TRBD2 (7 bases). Per germline, CDR1 SGHTA and CDR2 FQGNSA. The CDR3 covers 18 residues. V lost 2 bases and J 1 base, leaving 20 bases between the germline ends.

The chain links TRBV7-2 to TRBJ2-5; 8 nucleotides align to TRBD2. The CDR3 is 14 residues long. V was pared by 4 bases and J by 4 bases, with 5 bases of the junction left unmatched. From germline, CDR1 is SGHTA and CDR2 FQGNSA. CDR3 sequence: CASSSGGFGETQYF. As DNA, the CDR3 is TGTGCCAGCAGCTCGGGGGGGTTCGGAGAGACCCAGTACTTC.

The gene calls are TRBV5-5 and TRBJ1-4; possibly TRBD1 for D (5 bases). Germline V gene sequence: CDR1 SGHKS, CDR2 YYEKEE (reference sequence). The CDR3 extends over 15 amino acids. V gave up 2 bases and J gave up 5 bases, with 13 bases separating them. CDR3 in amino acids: CASSLSWGENEKLFF. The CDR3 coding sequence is TGTGCCAGCAGCTTATCTTGGGGGGAGAATGAAAAACTGTTTTTT.

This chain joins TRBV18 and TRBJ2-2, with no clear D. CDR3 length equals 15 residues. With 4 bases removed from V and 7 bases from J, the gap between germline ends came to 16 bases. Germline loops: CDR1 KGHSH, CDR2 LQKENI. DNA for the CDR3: TGTGCCAGCTCACACTCCGATTCTCCTAGCGGGGAGCTGTTTTTT. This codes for CASSHSDSPSGELFF.

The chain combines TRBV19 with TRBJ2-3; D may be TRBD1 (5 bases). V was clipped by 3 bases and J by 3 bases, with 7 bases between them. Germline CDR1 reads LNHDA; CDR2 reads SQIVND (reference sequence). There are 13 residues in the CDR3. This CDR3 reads CASSIQGTDTQYF. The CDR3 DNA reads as TGTGCCAGTAGTATTCAGGGAACAGATACGCAGTATTTT. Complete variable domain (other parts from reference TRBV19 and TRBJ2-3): DGGITQSPKYLFRKEGQNVTLSCEQNLNHDAMYWYRQDPGQGLRLIYYSQIVNDFQKGDIAEGYSVSREKKESFPLTVTSAQKNPTAFYLCASSIQGTDTQYFGPGTRLTVL.

This CDR3 is CASSKTGTDNSPLHF. DNA for the CDR3: TGTGCCAGCAGCAAAACCGGGACAGATAATTCACCCCTCCACTTT. The genes are TRBV11-2 and TRBJ1-6; 7 bases map to TRBD1. Germline loops: CDR1 SGHAT, CDR2 FQNNGV. V shed 5 bases, J shed 5 bases, and the junction held 6 bases outside the gene matches. The CDR3 consists of 15 residues. The full variable domain, rest sourced from reference TRBV11-2 and TRBJ1-6, is EAGVAQSPRYKIIEKRQSVAFWCNPISGHATLYWYQQILGQGPKLLIQFQNNGVVDDSQLPKDRFSAERLKGVDSTLKIQPAKLEDSAVYLCASSKTGTDNSPLHFGNGTRLTVT.

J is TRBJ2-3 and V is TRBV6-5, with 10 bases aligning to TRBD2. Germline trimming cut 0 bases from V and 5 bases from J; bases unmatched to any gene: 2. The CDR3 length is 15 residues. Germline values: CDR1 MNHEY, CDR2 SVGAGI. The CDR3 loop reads CASSYSGTSVDTQYF. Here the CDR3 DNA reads TGTGCCAGCAGTTACTCCGGGACTAGCGTAGATACGCAGTATTTT.

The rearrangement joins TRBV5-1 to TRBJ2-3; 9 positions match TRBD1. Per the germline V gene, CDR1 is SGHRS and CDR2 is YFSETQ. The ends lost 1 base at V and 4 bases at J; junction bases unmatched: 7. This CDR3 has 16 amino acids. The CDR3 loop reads CASSLLTGGISDTQYF. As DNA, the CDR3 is TGCGCCAGCAGCTTGTTAACAGGGGGCATCTCAGATACGCAGTATTTT.

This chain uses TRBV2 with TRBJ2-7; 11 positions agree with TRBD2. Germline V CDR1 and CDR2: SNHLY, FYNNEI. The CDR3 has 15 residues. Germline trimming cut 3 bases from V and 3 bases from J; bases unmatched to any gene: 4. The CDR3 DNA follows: TGTGCCAGCAGTGAGTCTAGCGGGAGGTACTACGAGCAGTACTTC. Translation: CASSESSGRYYEQYF.

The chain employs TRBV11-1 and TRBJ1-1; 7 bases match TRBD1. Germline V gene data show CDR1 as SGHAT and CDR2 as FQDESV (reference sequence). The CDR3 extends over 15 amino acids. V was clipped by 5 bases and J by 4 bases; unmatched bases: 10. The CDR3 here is CASSVNRGTSTEAFF. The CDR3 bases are TGTGCCAGCAGCGTCAACAGGGGCACCTCCACTGAAGCTTTCTTT.

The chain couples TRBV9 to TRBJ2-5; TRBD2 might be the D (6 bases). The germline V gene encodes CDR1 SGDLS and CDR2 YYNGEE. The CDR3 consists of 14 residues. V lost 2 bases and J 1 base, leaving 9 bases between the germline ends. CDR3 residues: CASSVNSGQETQYF. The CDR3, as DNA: TGTGCCAGCAGCGTGAATAGCGGCCAAGAGACCCAGTACTTC.

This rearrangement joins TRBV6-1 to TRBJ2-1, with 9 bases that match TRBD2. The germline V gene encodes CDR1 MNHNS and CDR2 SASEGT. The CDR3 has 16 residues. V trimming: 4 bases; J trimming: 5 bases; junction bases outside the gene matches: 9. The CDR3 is CASSVLSGRTNNEQFF. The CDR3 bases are TGTGCCAGCAGTGTCCTGAGCGGGAGGACTAACAATGAGCAGTTCTTC.

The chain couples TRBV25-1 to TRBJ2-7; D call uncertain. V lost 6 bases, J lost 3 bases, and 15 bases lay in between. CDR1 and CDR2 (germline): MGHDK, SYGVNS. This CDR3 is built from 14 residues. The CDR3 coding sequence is TGTGCCAGCAGCAGTGGTCCTTACGACTACGAGCAGTACTTC. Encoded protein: CASSSGPYDYEQYF.

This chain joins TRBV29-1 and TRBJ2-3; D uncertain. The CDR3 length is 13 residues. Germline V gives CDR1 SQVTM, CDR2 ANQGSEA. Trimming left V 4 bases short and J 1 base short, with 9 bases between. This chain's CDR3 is CSVGGRGTDTQYF. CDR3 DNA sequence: TGCAGCGTTGGCGGTCGGGGCACAGATACGCAGTATTTT.

The CDR3 loop is CASSSGLAGFYEQYF. The CDR3 DNA reads as TGTGCCAGCAGCTCCGGACTAGCGGGATTCTACGAGCAGTACTTC. The rearrangement joins TRBV11-2 to TRBJ2-7, with 12 bases matching TRBD2. Trimming cost V 4 bases and J 3 bases; bases outside gene matches: 4. This CDR3 has 15 amino acids. Germline assignment: CDR1 SGHAT and CDR2 FQNNGV.

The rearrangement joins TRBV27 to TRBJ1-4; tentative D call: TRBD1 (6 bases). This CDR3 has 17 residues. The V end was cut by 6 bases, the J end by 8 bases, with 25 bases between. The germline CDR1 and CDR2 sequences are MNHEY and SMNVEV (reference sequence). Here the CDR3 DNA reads TGTGCCAGCAGCACTCGATATTTGGAGGGGGGGAACGAAAAACTGTTTTTT. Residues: CASSTRYLEGGNEKLFF.

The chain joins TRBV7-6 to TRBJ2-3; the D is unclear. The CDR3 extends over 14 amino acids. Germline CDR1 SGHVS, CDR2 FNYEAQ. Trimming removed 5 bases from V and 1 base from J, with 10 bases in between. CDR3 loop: CASSTRLGTDTQYF. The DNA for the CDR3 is TGTGCCAGCAGCACGAGACTCGGCACAGATACGCAGTATTTT.

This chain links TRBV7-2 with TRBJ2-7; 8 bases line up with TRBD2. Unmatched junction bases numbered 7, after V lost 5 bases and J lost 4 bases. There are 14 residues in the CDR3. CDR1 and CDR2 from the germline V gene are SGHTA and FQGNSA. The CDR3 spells CASSVTSGLYEQYV. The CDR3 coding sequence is TGTGCCAGCAGCGTAACTAGCGGACTATACGAGCAGTACGTC.

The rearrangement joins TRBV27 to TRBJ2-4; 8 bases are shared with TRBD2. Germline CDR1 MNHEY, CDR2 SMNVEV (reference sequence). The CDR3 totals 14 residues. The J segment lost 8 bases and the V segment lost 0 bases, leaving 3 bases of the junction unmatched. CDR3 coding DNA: TGTGCCAGCAGTTTATCGGCGGGGGGATACATTCAGTACTTC. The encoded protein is CASSLSAGGYIQYF.

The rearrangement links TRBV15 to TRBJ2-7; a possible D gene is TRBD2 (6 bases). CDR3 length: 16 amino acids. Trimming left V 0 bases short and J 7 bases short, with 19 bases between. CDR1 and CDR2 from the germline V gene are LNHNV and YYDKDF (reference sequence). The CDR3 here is CATSRDIGLAFSEQYV. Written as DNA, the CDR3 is TGTGCCACCAGCAGAGATATCGGCCTAGCGTTCTCAGAGCAGTACGTC.

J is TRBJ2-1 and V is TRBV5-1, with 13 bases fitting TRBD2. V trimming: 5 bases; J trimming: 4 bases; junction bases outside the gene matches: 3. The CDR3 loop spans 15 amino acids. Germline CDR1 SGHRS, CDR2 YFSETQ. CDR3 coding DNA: TGCGCCAGCAGTGGACTAGCGGGGGCTTACAATGAGCAGTTCTTC. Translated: CASSGLAGAYNEQFF.

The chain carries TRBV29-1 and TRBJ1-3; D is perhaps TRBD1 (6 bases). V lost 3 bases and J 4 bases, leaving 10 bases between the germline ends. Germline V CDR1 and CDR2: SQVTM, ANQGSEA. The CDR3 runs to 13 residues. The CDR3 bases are TGCAGCGTTGATCAGGGGTCCGGAAACACCATATATTTT. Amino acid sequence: CSVDQGSGNTIYF.